The sequence of this T cell receptor (beta chain) was determined in a study of CD8 T cells in Susac syndrome. This clonotype has only one observation. Its antigen is as yet unknown. RNA was extracted with the RNeasy kit, and a quantity of roughly 0.5 to 1 ug was reverse transcribed using random hexamers. Multiplex PCR with immunoSEQ amplified the TCR beta CDR3 across 54 Vbeta and 13 Jbeta. TCRdb analysed the immunoSEQ multiplex PCR reads with MiXCR anew, one entry per CDR3 protein. This table has 150,000 to 160,000 distinct CDR3 sequences, 94% appearing once. Study observations and caveats: The study's TCR sequencing and HLA analysis covered a relatively small number of individuals, and the study acknowledged this.

This CDR3 region has 13 residues. Trimming cost V 8 bases and J 5 bases, with 13 bases left between them. Germline V gene data show CDR1 as MNHEY and CDR2 as SVGEGT. The CD8+ and CD4+ T cells were isolated magnetically using a negative isolation approach, whereas the TEMRA cells were enriched by FACS. J is TRBJ2-1 and V is TRBV6-2 or TRBV6-3; D is ambiguous. The receptor was derived from a human donor with multiple sclerosis. Sequencing was done on a sample of CD8+ T cells from PBMCs. The CDR3 DNA sequence: TGTGCCAGCGGTCCCCCCCTGGACAATGAGCAGTTCTTC. Protein: CASGPPLDNEQFF.